A selection of T cell receptor beta chains follows, all from one sample in a study of T cell responses to AZD1222 COVID-19 vaccine. Only in-frame clones appear in the TCRdb table, and some are missing; sequencing was by immunoSEQ multiplex PCR. In the table there are under 200,000 clones, 70% to 90% of which are singletons. The material was peripheral blood, obtained 28 days after the second AZD1222 dose. The receptors were sampled from an adult who received the AZD1222 COVID-19 vaccine. Both conserved end residues are part of each CDR3. The order of the fields is V gene, clone size, J gene, D gene, CDR3 DNA, CDR3 protein. The D gene is left open where the match is weak. Clone size is given for some rows only: seen once, a few or many times, or a class if the clone is expanded.

TRBV7-8,NA,TRBJ1-2,NA,TGTGCCAGCAGCTTAGGGGACTTAGGGCGGCCTAACTATGGCTACACCTTC,CASSLGDLGRPNYGYTF
TRBV30,NA,TRBJ1-4,NA,TGTGCCTGGAGTGTACGTAGTAGGGGTGAAAAACTGTTTTTT,CAWSVRSRGEKLFF
TRBV11-2,NA,TRBJ1-2,NA,TGTGCCAGCAGCGTCGGTAGAAACTATGGCTACACCTTC,CASSVGRNYGYTF
TRBV6-4,NA,TRBJ1-4,TRBD1,TGTGCCAGCAGTGACCAGGACAGGTTATTTGAAAAACTGTTTTTT,CASSDQDRLFEKLFF
TRBV7-8,NA,TRBJ2-3,TRBD1,TGTGCCAGCAGTCCGGGACAGGTCACAGATACGCAGTATTTT,CASSPGQVTDTQYF
TRBV25-1,NA,TRBJ1-2,TRBD1,TGTGCCAGCAGTCCCTTAGGGGACAGAGCAGCTAACTATGGCTACACCTTC,CASSPLGDRAANYGYTF
TRBV24-1,NA,TRBJ2-3,TRBD2,TGTGCCACCGGACTAGCGGGGACAGATACGCAGTATTTT,CATGLAGTDTQYF
TRBV18,NA,TRBJ1-1,NA,TGTGCCAGCTCACCGACACAGAACACTGAAGCTTTCTTT,CASSPTQNTEAFF
TRBV5-1,NA,TRBJ2-3,NA,TGCGCCAGCAGCGCAGGGACTTTTTTAAGGAGCACAGATACGCAGTATTTT,CASSAGTFLRSTDTQYF
TRBV5-4,few,TRBJ2-7,TRBD1,TGTGCCAGCAGCTTGAACAAAGGGGGCAGGGAGCAGTACTTC,CASSLNKGGREQYF
TRBV30,NA,TRBJ1-5,TRBD1,TGTGCCTGGAGGGTAGGGACAGGATCACCTGGGGAGCCCCAGCATTTT,CAWRVGTGSPGEPQHF
TRBV4-2,NA,TRBJ1-1,TRBD1,TGTGCCAGCAGCCAAGCTGGACAGGTCTTAGGAAATACTGAAGCTTTCTTT,CASSQAGQVLGNTEAFF
TRBV7-8,NA,TRBJ1-6,NA,TGTGCCAGCACCGAACCGGGACAAGCCCTCCACTTT,CASTEPGQALHF
TRBV30,NA,TRBJ1-6,NA,TGTGCCTGGAGCTTAGGTTGGAGCTCCTATAATTCACCCCTCCACTTT,CAWSLGWSSYNSPLHF
TRBV29-1,NA,TRBJ2-7,TRBD1,TGCAGCGTTGAAATCCGCGGCAGGGGGCCCGAGCAGTACTTC,CSVEIRGRGPEQYF
TRBV19,NA,TRBJ2-7,NA,TGTGCCAGTAGTCCGGGTTGGTCCTACGAGCAGTACTTC,CASSPGWSYEQYF
TRBV4-1,NA,TRBJ1-5,NA,TGCGCCAGCAGCCAAGTTAGTCTCCGTCAGCCCCAGCATTTT,CASSQVSLRQPQHF
TRBV4-3,NA,TRBJ2-2,NA,TGCGCCAGCAGCCCCACTTCCGGGCGAGGCACCGGGGAGCTGTTTTTT,CASSPTSGRGTGELFF
TRBV9,once,TRBJ1-3,NA,TGTGCCAGCAGCGCCCGACACAACCCAGGAAACACCATATATTTT,CASSARHNPGNTIYF
TRBV6-6,NA,TRBJ2-1,NA,TGTGCCAGCAGTTCCGATCTTAGAGGGAGGCAGTTCTTC,CASSSDLRGRQFF
TRBV19,once,TRBJ1-3,TRBD1,TGTGCCAGTAGTGGCCGACAGGGAAAGGTTAGTTCGGCTGGAAACACCATATATTTT,CASSGRQGKVSSAGNTIYF
TRBV28,NA,TRBJ1-1,NA,TGTGCCAGCCAAGTAACAGGCATTGAAGCTTTCTTT,CASQVTGIEAFF
TRBV7-2,once,TRBJ1-1,NA,TGTGCCAGCAGCCCCTACTTGAACACTGAAGCTTTCTTT,CASSPYLNTEAFF
TRBV5-8,NA,TRBJ1-6,TRBD1,TGTGCCAGCAGCTTGGGACAGGGGAATTCACCCCTCCACTTT,CASSLGQGNSPLHF
TRBV27,NA,TRBJ1-2,TRBD1,TGTGCCAGCAGTTTATCGATGGGACAGAGCTATGGCTACACCTTC,CASSLSMGQSYGYTF
TRBV5-6,NA,TRBJ2-3,NA,TGTGCCAGCAGCACCTACCGTAGGAGGGGACCCACAGATACGCAGTATTTT,CASSTYRRRGPTDTQYF
TRBV7-3,NA,TRBJ1-2,NA,TGTGCCAGCAGCAGCAACGTCTATGGCTACACCTTC,CASSSNVYGYTF
TRBV3-1/TRBV3-2,NA,TRBJ1-5,NA,TGTGCCAGCAGTCAGAACTTCGATCAGCCCCAGCATTTT,CASSQNFDQPQHF
TRBV3-1/TRBV3-2,NA,TRBJ1-5,NA,TGTGCCAGCAGCCAAGAGGCGAGTCGTCAGCCCCAGCATTTT,CASSQEASRQPQHF
TRBV7-3,NA,TRBJ1-1,NA,TGTGCCAGCAGCCCCTGGCCAGGAGGGTTGAACACTGAAGCTTTCTTT,CASSPWPGGLNTEAFF
TRBV6-5,NA,TRBJ1-6,TRBD1,TGTGCCAGCAGTTACCCAATGGGACAGGGGAATTCACCCCTCCACTTT,CASSYPMGQGNSPLHF
TRBV20-1,NA,TRBJ1-1,NA,TGCAGTGCTAGCTGGGACACTGAAGCTTTCTTT,CSASWDTEAFF
TRBV27,NA,TRBJ2-2,NA,TGTGCCAGCAGTTTATATACAGGGCGAAACACCGGGGAGCTGTTTTTT,CASSLYTGRNTGELFF
TRBV19,NA,TRBJ1-1,TRBD1,TGTGCCAGTAGTATAGGGACAGGGGGGCCCGGAAAAGCTTTCTTT,CASSIGTGGPGKAFF
TRBV18,NA,TRBJ2-3,NA,TGTGCCAGCTCACCACCGGGCTTTGGCACAGATACGCAGTATTTT,CASSPPGFGTDTQYF
TRBV7-2,NA,TRBJ1-5,NA,TGTGCCAGCGGTACCCTCATAGATCAGCCCCAGCATTTT,CASGTLIDQPQHF
TRBV7-8,NA,TRBJ2-2,NA,TGTGCCAGCAGCTTAGGGTCCGGGCCGTACACCGGGGAGCTGTTTTTT,CASSLGSGPYTGELFF
TRBV19,NA,TRBJ1-3,TRBD1,TGTGCCAGTAGTGTGCCAGGGGGCACCATATATTTT,CASSVPGGTIYF